This record covers a single T cell receptor beta chain. Its matching antigen is unknown. These data belong to a study of regulatory T cells in long-lasting Graves disease. Overall study results and limits: Preferential use of TRBV28, TRBJ1-2 and TRBJ2-5 was seen in persistent disease. TCR diversity in persistent Graves' patients was below that of newly diagnosed ones.

The V and J ends lost 2 bases and 2 bases respectively, with 10 bases between them. The CDR3 is 14 amino acids. The germline V gene has CDR1 SGHDN and CDR2 FVKESK. The TCR beta library used iRepertoire HTBI primers with Arm-PCR amplification of CDR3. MiXCR, run by TCRdb on the multiplex PCR reads, gives a single entry per CDR3 protein. Among about 300,000 distinct CDR3 sequences listed, around 21% were seen once. Time point in this sample: persistent/refractory GD, antithyroid drugs over 5 years with positive TRAb. Isolated PBMC RNA provided the starting material for the TCR library. All patients originated from an endocrinology department located in Xi'an, China.

The receptor was derived from a female donor with Graves disease. The chain couples TRBV14 to TRBJ2-7, with D tentatively TRBD1 or TRBD2 (5 bases each). The source material was peripheral blood mononuclear cells (PBMCs), sampled when the disease was refractory, from a patient treated with antithyroid drugs. The CDR3, as DNA: TGTGCCAGCAGCCAATTTAGGGGACCCTACGAGCAGTACTTC. Its translation is CASSQFRGPYEQYF.